This passage covers 18 T cell receptor beta chains from one sample sequenced in a study of T cell responses to AZD1222 COVID-19 vaccine. Only in-frame clones appear in the TCRdb table, and some are missing; sequencing was by immunoSEQ multiplex PCR. The top ten clones hold over 3.5% of a sample with about 130,000 clones, 84% of them seen once. Sample: peripheral blood, taken on day 0 of AZD1222 vaccination. These receptors were taken from an adult in good health.

The J gene is TRBJ2-2, the V gene TRBV5-1; weak D call: TRBD2 (5 bases). Germline V lookup: CDR1 SGHRS, CDR2 YFSETQ. The CDR3 spans 16 residues. Between the trimmed V and J ends, which lost 1 base and 0 bases, there was a span of 10 bases. In DNA, the CDR3 is TGCGCCAGCAGCTTGAGAGGGCGAGCGAACACCGGGGAGCTGTTTTTT. It translates to CASSLRGRANTGELFF.

The chain carries TRBV6-5 and TRBJ1-2; D is perhaps TRBD1 (5 bases). The CDR3 length is 14 residues. The germline V gene has CDR1 MNHEY and CDR2 SVGAGI. Between the trimmed V and J ends, which lost 6 bases and 6 bases, there was a span of 17 bases. The DNA of the CDR3 is TGTGCCAGCAGAGGGGTAGGCGGTACCAATGGCTACACCTTC. The encoded protein is CASRGVGGTNGYTF.

The chain joins TRBV7-9 to TRBJ1-1; D unresolved. This CDR3 is built from 12 residues. The V end was cut by 5 bases, the J end by 6 bases, with 10 bases between. Germline V CDR1 and CDR2: SEHNR, FQNEAQ (reference sequence). The CDR3 loop reads CASSLLRPEAFF. The CDR3 DNA is TGTGCCAGCAGCCTCCTCCGGCCTGAAGCTTTCTTT. Together with reference TRBV7-9 and TRBJ1-1, the CDR3 gives the full variable domain: DTGVSQNPRHKITKRGQNVTFRCDPISEHNRLYWYRQTLGQGPEFLTYFQNEAQLEKSRLLSDRFSAERPKGSFSTLEIQRTEQGDSAMYLCASSLLRPEAFFGQGTRLTVV.

The chain joins TRBV30 to TRBJ2-7, with D uncertain. The CDR3 spans 14 residues. V was shortened by 2 bases and J by 1 base, with 12 bases between the two germline ends. Germline loops: CDR1 GTSNPN, CDR2 SVGIG (reference sequence). As DNA, the CDR3 is TGTGCCTGGAGTAAATTCGACTCTTCCTACGAGCAGTACTTC. As protein: CAWSKFDSSYEQYF.

The chain joins TRBV4-2 to TRBJ2-1, with 7 bases that match TRBD2. Trimming cost V 0 bases and J 10 bases; bases outside gene matches: 18. Germline V gene lookup returns CDR1 LGHNA and CDR2 YNFKEQ. The CDR3 is 18 amino acids. The CDR3 reads CASSQDPRLAGPGGEQFF. CDR3 DNA sequence: TGTGCCAGCAGCCAAGATCCCCGATTAGCGGGTCCCGGAGGAGAGCAGTTCTTC.

V and J are TRBV3-1 (or the pseudogene TRBV3-2) and TRBJ1-5, with D possibly matching TRBD1 (6 bases). The germline V and J ends were trimmed by 1 base and 4 bases, with 11 bases remaining between them. In germline, CDR1 is LGHDT, CDR2 YNNKEL (reference sequence). The CDR3 runs to 15 residues. The CDR3 DNA sequence: TGTGCCAGCAGCCAAGGGGGGGCCTTTAATCAGCCCCAGCATTTT. It yields the protein CASSQGGAFNQPQHF.

The chain uses TRBV24-1 and TRBJ1-4; D not certain. The CDR3 is made up of 15 amino acids. Germline V gene sequence: CDR1 KGHDR, CDR2 SFDVKD. The V and J ends lost 4 bases and 4 bases respectively, with 12 bases between them. The CDR3: CATSDGLGSNEKLFF. The CDR3 DNA reads TGTGCCACCAGTGACGGACTTGGGAGTAATGAAAAACTGTTTTTT.

This chain connects TRBV28 to TRBJ2-7; TRBD1 aligns across 9 bases. The CDR3 runs 15 residues. Germline V CDR1 and CDR2: MDHEN, SYDVKM. With V trimmed by 3 bases and J by 5 bases, 8 bases remained unmatched. The CDR3 DNA follows: TGTGCCAGCAGTTTGGACAGGGGCCGATTCGACGAGCAGTACTTC. It encodes CASSLDRGRFDEQYF.

The chain employs TRBV19 and TRBJ2-1; the match to TRBD2 covers 15 bases. CDR1 is LNHDA and CDR2 is SQIVND in the germline V gene (reference sequence). The CDR3 contains 14 residues. Trimming took 5 bases from V and 9 from J; bases not matched to a gene: 2. The CDR3 DNA reads as TGTGCCAGTAGTCCGGGACTAGCGGGGGGTGAGCAGTTCTTC. It specifies CASSPGLAGGEQFF.

The chain has TRBV5-4 and TRBJ1-4; 7 nucleotides agree with TRBD1. The CDR3 extends over 14 amino acids. The V gene's germline CDR1 is SGHNT and CDR2 YYREEE (reference sequence). The ends lost 0 bases at V and 8 bases at J; junction bases unmatched: 4. As DNA, the CDR3 is TGTGCCAGCAGCTTGGACAGGGGTATCGAAAAACTGTTTTTT. Translation gives CASSLDRGIEKLFF.

This chain connects TRBV5-1 to TRBJ1-2; D possibly corresponds to TRBD1 (5 bases). The germline gives CDR1 SGHRS, CDR2 YFSETQ. Trimming cost V 6 bases and J 3 bases, with 12 bases left between them. The length of the CDR3 is 13 residues. CDR3 in amino acids: CASNRGYDYGYTF. The CDR3 nucleotides are TGCGCCAGCAATAGGGGATATGACTATGGCTACACCTTC.

The chain employs TRBV5-1 and TRBJ1-3; D not certain. The V gene's germline CDR1 is SGHRS and CDR2 YFSETQ. Trimming shortened V by 0 bases and J by 0 bases, and 10 bases separated the two germline ends. The length of the CDR3 is 16 residues. This CDR3 is CASSLELSRSGNTIYF. The CDR3 coding sequence is TGCGCCAGCAGCTTGGAGCTCTCCCGCTCTGGAAACACCATATATTTT.

V and J are TRBV10-3 and TRBJ1-1; a weak D match, TRBD1 (5 bases). Germline V gene sequence: CDR1 ENHRY, CDR2 SYGVKD. This CDR3 spans 16 amino acids. V dropped 3 bases and J dropped 0 bases, with 14 bases sitting between them. The CDR3 DNA reads TGTGCCATCAGTGACGGACTGGGGACGGTGAACACTGAAGCTTTCTTT. Translating it yields CAISDGLGTVNTEAFF.

This clone has a handful of counts. The chain has TRBV28 and TRBJ2-3; D might be TRBD1 (6 bases). Germline V gives CDR1 MDHEN, CDR2 SYDVKM. This CDR3 comprises 15 residues. V lost 6 bases to trimming and J lost 2 bases, with 15 bases between them. The CDR3 bases are TGTGCCAGCAGGTCTGACAGGTATTCCACAGATACGCAGTATTTT. Protein product: CASRSDRYSTDTQYF.

This clone was counted only a few times. V usage is TRBV10-3 and J usage is TRBJ1-2, with unresolved D. Germline lookup yields CDR1 ENHRY and CDR2 SYGVKD. The CDR3 has 12 amino acids. Trimming removed 9 bases at V and 1 base at J, with 9 bases between. For the CDR3, the DNA is TGTGCCATTTCACAGAATAACTATGGCTACACCTTC. Residues: CAISQNNYGYTF.

Concerning this clone itself: Within the sample, other DNA sequences also encode this same CDR3. The chain recombines TRBV5-1 with TRBJ1-1; D ambiguous. Germline V lookup: CDR1 SGHRS, CDR2 YFSETQ. This CDR3 is built from 13 residues. V lost 1 base and J lost 1, with 5 bases in between. The DNA for the CDR3 is TGCGCCAGCAGCTTGAGTCCGAACACTGAAGCTTTCTTT. Amino acids: CASSLSPNTEAFF.

This chain joins TRBV2 and TRBJ2-2; D is uncertain. The germline CDR1 and CDR2 sequences are SNHLY and FYNNEI. Trimming left V 7 bases short and J 7 bases short, with 13 bases between. The CDR3 runs 13 residues. The CDR3 loop reads CASTLVLNGELFF. DNA of the CDR3: TGTGCCAGCACGTTGGTTTTGAACGGGGAGCTGTTTTTT.

The genes are TRBV5-6 and TRBJ2-2; the match to TRBD1 covers 8 bases. The CDR3 totals 14 residues. J was trimmed by 6 bases and V by 6 bases; bases with no gene match: 7. CDR1 and CDR2 from the germline V gene are SGHDT and YYEEEE. The CDR3 DNA follows: TGTGCCAGCATCCCGACAGGGGACGCCGGGGAGCTGTTTTTT. Its translation: CASIPTGDAGELFF.